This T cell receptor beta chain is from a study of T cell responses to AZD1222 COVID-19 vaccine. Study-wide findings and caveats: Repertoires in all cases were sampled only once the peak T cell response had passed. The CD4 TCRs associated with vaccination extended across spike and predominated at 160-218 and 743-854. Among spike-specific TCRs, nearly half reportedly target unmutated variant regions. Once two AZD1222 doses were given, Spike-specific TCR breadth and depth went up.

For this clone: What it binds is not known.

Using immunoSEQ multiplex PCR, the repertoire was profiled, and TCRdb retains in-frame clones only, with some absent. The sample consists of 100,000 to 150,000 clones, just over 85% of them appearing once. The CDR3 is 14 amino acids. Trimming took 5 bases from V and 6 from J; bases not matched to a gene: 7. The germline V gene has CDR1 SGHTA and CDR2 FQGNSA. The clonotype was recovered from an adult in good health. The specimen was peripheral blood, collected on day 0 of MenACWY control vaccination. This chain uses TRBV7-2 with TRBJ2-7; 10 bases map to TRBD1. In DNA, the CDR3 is TGTGCCAGCAGCGCGCGGACAGGGGGGCCCGAGCAGTACTTC. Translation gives CASSARTGGPEQYF. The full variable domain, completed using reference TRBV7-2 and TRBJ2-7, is GAGVSQSPSNKVTEKGKDVELRCDPISGHTALYWYRQSLGQGLEFLIYFQGNSAPDKSGLPSDRFSAERTGGSVSTLTIQRTQQEDSAVYLCASSARTGGPEQYFGPGTRLTVT.